This T cell receptor beta chain was observed in a study of blood T cell repertoires in COVID-19. Study at large: Samples representing acute and convalescent COVID-19 were sourced from the United States, Italy and Spain.

The data were produced by immunoSEQ multiplex PCR, yet TCRdb's version contains in-frame clones alone and is incomplete. The data hold about 50,000 clones, with around four fifths observed a single time. The germline V gene encodes CDR1 MNHEY and CDR2 SMNVEV (reference sequence). Between the trimmed V and J ends, which lost 3 bases and 0 bases, there was a span of 17 bases. The length of the CDR3 is 17 residues. The sequence derives from a human donor in a cohort sampled during active COVID-19. Sequencing was carried out using peripheral blood. The gene calls are TRBV27 and TRBJ1-1; tentative D call: TRBD1 (5 bases). CDR3 sequence: CASSFSRARAMNTEAFF. CDR3 nucleotide sequence: TGTGCCAGCAGTTTCAGTCGGGCCAGGGCCATGAACACTGAAGCTTTCTTT.